The next 25 T cell receptor beta chains were all read from a single sample in a study of blood T cell repertoires in COVID-19. Measured with immunoSEQ multiplex PCR; TCRdb has only the in-frame clones, and not every one. This sample has about 130,000 clones, with approximately 83% found just once. The sample taken for sequencing was peripheral blood. These receptor sequences come from a woman at least 80 years old with acute or convalescent COVID-19.

The J gene is TRBJ1-5, the V gene TRBV19, with TRBD1 matching 8 bases. CDR1 LNHDA and CDR2 SQIVND come from the germline V gene (reference sequence). The CDR3 runs 15 residues. V trimming: 4 bases; J trimming: 1 base; junction bases outside the gene matches: 3. In DNA form, the CDR3 reads TGTGCCAGTAGTACAGACAGGGGAAGCAATCAGCCCCAGCATTTT. Protein sequence: CASSTDRGSNQPQHF.

The gene calls are TRBV6-5 and TRBJ1-2; D remains unclear. This CDR3 is 12 amino acids long. Germline V gene sequence: CDR1 MNHEY, CDR2 SVGAGI. The V end lost 8 bases, the J end lost 8 bases, and 15 bases lay between the germline ends. CDR3 nucleotide sequence: TGTGCCAGCGGAGACGGCAGGAGGGGCTACACCTTC. This encodes CASGDGRRGYTF.

This chain connects TRBV9 to TRBJ2-1; TRBD2 matches at 8 bases. The V gene end was trimmed by 0 bases and the J gene end by 3 bases; junction bases not matched to a gene: 2. Germline lookup yields CDR1 SGDLS and CDR2 YYNGEE. This CDR3 region has 15 residues. DNA of the CDR3: TGTGCCAGCAGCGTAGACGGGGGGGACTACAATGAGCAGTTCTTC. Residues: CASSVDGGDYNEQFF.

This clone was found a few times. The chain recombines TRBV7-3 with TRBJ1-2; 10 positions match TRBD1. CDR3 length: 13 amino acids. V lost 8 bases, J lost 6 bases, and 6 bases stayed unmatched. Germline V gene lookup returns CDR1 SGHTA and CDR2 FQGTGA. CDR3 region: CASRDGTGDGYTF. The CDR3 DNA sequence: TGTGCCAGCCGGGACGGGACAGGGGATGGCTACACCTTC.

This rearrangement joins TRBV19 to TRBJ2-7; 7 bases map to TRBD1. Germline CDR1 LNHDA, CDR2 SQIVND (reference sequence). V lost 10 bases and J lost 3; bases outside the gene matches: 15. This CDR3 comprises 15 residues. DNA of the CDR3: TGTGCCACTACCTCCCCCAGGGACAGCTACTACGAGCAGTACTTC. Its translation is CATTSPRDSYYEQYF. The full variable domain, in which reference TRBV19 and TRBJ2-7 provide the parts outside the CDR3, is DGGITQSPKYLFRKEGQNVTLSCEQNLNHDAMYWYRQDPGQGLRLIYYSQIVNDFQKGDIAEGYSVSREKKESFPLTVTSAQKNPTAFYLCATTSPRDSYYEQYFGPGTRLTVT.

The chain recombines TRBV3-1 (or the pseudogene TRBV3-2) with TRBJ2-3; D may be TRBD2 (5 bases). This CDR3 is 15 amino acids long. Germline CDR1 reads LGHDT; CDR2 reads YNNKEL (reference sequence). V gave up 7 bases and J gave up 1 base, with 15 bases separating them. The CDR3 reads CASKRGKKGTDTQYF. CDR3 sequence (DNA): TGTGCCAGCAAACGGGGAAAAAAGGGCACAGATACGCAGTATTTT.

CDR3 coding DNA: TGTGCCTGGAGTTTAGACAGGGGAATTGAAGCTTTCTTT. This translates into CAWSLDRGIEAFF. The V call is TRBV30, the J call TRBJ1-1, with 8 bases fitting TRBD1. Germline CDR1 GTSNPN, CDR2 SVGIG (reference sequence). The CDR3 loop spans 13 amino acids. V shed 2 bases and J 7 bases; nucleotides not matched to a gene: 6.

CDR3 amino acids: CASSRNFGQGREAFF. CDR3 coding DNA: TGCGCCAGCAGCCGGAACTTTGGACAGGGTCGGGAAGCTTTCTTT. The V call is TRBV5-1, the J call TRBJ1-1; 8 nucleotides line up with TRBD1. Germline loops: CDR1 SGHRS, CDR2 YFSETQ. J gave up 8 bases and V 4 bases, and 13 bases lay outside the gene matches. The CDR3 covers 15 residues.

This clone was observed a handful of times. The chain joins TRBV5-1 to TRBJ1-3; the D is unclear. V gave up 4 bases and J gave up 2 bases, with 13 bases separating them. Germline V gene lookup returns CDR1 SGHRS and CDR2 YFSETQ. The CDR3 contains 15 residues. The CDR3 nucleotides read TGCGCCAGCAGCCTCCTGGAGGGAGCTGGAAACACCATATATTTT. Amino acids: CASSLLEGAGNTIYF.

This chain joins TRBV19 and TRBJ1-1; D unresolved. The CDR3 sequence is 13 residues long. From germline, CDR1 is LNHDA and CDR2 SQIVND (reference sequence). Trimming cost V 7 bases and J 2 bases, with 11 bases left between them. The DNA of the CDR3 is TGTGCCAGTAACGCAGGCTTCAACACTGAAGCTTTCTTT. This translates into CASNAGFNTEAFF.

The table lists this clone with a few counts. The rearrangement uses TRBV9 and TRBJ2-1; D unclear. The germline V and J ends were trimmed by 0 bases and 5 bases, with 6 bases remaining between them. This CDR3 has 13 residues. The germline V gene has CDR1 SGDLS and CDR2 YYNGEE. The CDR3, as DNA: TGTGCCAGCAGCGTAGTCCCTGACAATGAGCAGTTCTTC. It translates to CASSVVPDNEQFF.

The DNA of the CDR3 is TGTGCCTGGAGTGCCGAGAAGGCGGGCGAGCAGTACTTC. Its translation is CAWSAEKAGEQYF. This chain connects TRBV30 to TRBJ2-7, with TRBD2 as a possible D gene (5 bases). The CDR3 extends over 13 amino acids. The germline V gene encodes CDR1 GTSNPN and CDR2 SVGIG (reference sequence). The V gene lost 1 base and the J gene lost 6 bases, with 13 bases spanning the gap.

V usage is TRBV5-6 and J usage is TRBJ1-2; tentatively, D is TRBD1 (6 bases). Germline values: CDR1 SGHDT, CDR2 YYEEEE. The CDR3 runs 15 residues. Trimming cost V 4 bases and J 8 bases, with 21 bases left between them. The DNA for the CDR3 is TGTGCCAGCAGCCACCCTGACAGGTTATTCGACGGCTACACCTTC. It is translated as CASSHPDRLFDGYTF.

In this sample, this clone turned up once. The rearrangement joins TRBV5-1 to TRBJ2-3; 12 bases are a match to TRBD2. The V gene's germline CDR1 is SGHRS and CDR2 YFSETQ. The length of the CDR3 is 16 residues. The V gene end was trimmed by 4 bases and the J gene end by 4 bases; junction bases not matched to a gene: 7. The CDR3 region is CASSQQSSGGADTQYF. The CDR3 DNA sequence: TGCGCCAGCAGCCAGCAGTCTAGCGGGGGGGCAGATACGCAGTATTTT. Variable domain in full (rest from reference TRBV5-1 and TRBJ2-3): KAGVTQTPRYLIKTRGQQVTLSCSPISGHRSVSWYQQTPGQGLQFLFEYFSETQRNKGNFPGRFSGRQFSNSRSEMNVSTLELGDSALYLCASSQQSSGGADTQYFGPGTRLTVL.

V usage is TRBV11-2 and J usage is TRBJ1-3; D gene unclear. Per germline, CDR1 SGHAT and CDR2 FQNNGV. Trimming took off 4 bases at V and 0 bases at J, with 10 bases between the two ends. This CDR3 has 15 residues. CDR3 DNA: TGTGCCAGCAGCTCTAGCGTTCTCTCTGGAAACACCATATATTTT. Protein product: CASSSSVLSGNTIYF.

This chain connects TRBV7-2 to TRBJ1-1; 10 bases match TRBD1. The CDR3 covers 16 residues. The germline gives CDR1 SGHTA, CDR2 FQGNSA. After removal of 5 bases from V and 0 bases from J, the junction contained 6 bases not matched to a gene. Here the CDR3 DNA reads TGTGCCAGCAGCGTGGGACAGGGGAATTTGAACACTGAAGCTTTCTTT. This translates into CASSVGQGNLNTEAFF.

The chain employs TRBV4-3 and TRBJ1-1, with D tentatively TRBD1 (6 bases). The CDR3 is 13 amino acids. Trimming pared 3 bases from V and 1 base from J, leaving 6 bases between. The germline V gene encodes CDR1 LGHNA and CDR2 YSLEER. The CDR3 region is CASSQGANTEAFF. CDR3 nucleotides: TGCGCCAGCAGCCAGGGGGCGAACACTGAAGCTTTCTTT.

The chain recombines TRBV9 with TRBJ1-3, with D hard to call. The CDR3 covers 16 residues. The germline CDR1 and CDR2 sequences are SGDLS and YYNGEE. With 3 bases removed from V and 0 bases from J, the gap between germline ends came to 13 bases. In DNA, the CDR3 is TGTGCCAGCAGCGCGCACCGGGATTTCTCTGGAAACACCATATATTTT. Amino acid sequence: CASSAHRDFSGNTIYF.

V is TRBV2 and J is TRBJ1-6; the match to TRBD1 covers 7 bases. With V trimmed by 7 bases and J by 10 bases, 4 bases remained unmatched. The CDR3 loop spans 12 amino acids. Germline loops: CDR1 SNHLY, CDR2 FYNNEI. The CDR3 here is CASMQGESPLHF. The CDR3 region has the DNA TGTGCCAGCATGCAGGGGGAATCACCCCTCCACTTT. Drawing the rest from reference TRBV2 and TRBJ1-6, the complete variable domain is EPEVTQTPSHQVTQMGQEVILRCVPISNHLYFYWYRQILGQKVEFLVSFYNNEISEKSEIFDDQFSVERPDGSNFTLKIRSTKLEDSAMYFCASMQGESPLHFGNGTRLTVT.

The chain combines TRBV2 with TRBJ1-1; 8 positions match TRBD1. The germline CDR1 and CDR2 sequences are SNHLY and FYNNEI. CDR3 length: 13 residues. Trimming removed 10 bases from V and 1 base from J; junction bases left unmatched: 5. The CDR3 nucleotides are TGTGCCATCACGGACAGGGCGAACACTGAAGCTTTCTTT. Its protein product is CAITDRANTEAFF.

In its sample, this clone was seen a few times. This chain joins TRBV2 and TRBJ1-3; D remains ambiguous. This CDR3 spans 14 amino acids. The V gene's germline CDR1 is SNHLY and CDR2 FYNNEI. V was cut by 4 bases and J by 13 bases, with 20 bases left in between. In DNA form, the CDR3 reads TGTGCCAGCAGTGTAGGCACGCCTGGACTATCGATATATTTT. Its translation: CASSVGTPGLSIYF.

This chain links TRBV5-1 with TRBJ1-2, with D possibly matching TRBD1 (5 bases). The V gene's germline CDR1 is SGHRS and CDR2 YFSETQ. The CDR3 runs 14 residues. Trimming pared 5 bases from V and 8 bases from J, leaving 19 bases between. CDR3 protein: CASRDAAGGDGYTF. As DNA, the CDR3 is TGCGCCAGCAGGGACGCAGCCGGGGGTGACGGCTACACCTTC.

The chain carries TRBV12-3 or TRBV12-4 and TRBJ1-2; 9 bases fit TRBD1. This CDR3 has 13 amino acids. The ends lost 5 bases at V and 6 bases at J; junction bases unmatched: 4. CDR3 nucleotides: TGTGCCAGCAGTCCCCGGGACAGGGATGGCTACACCTTC. Encoded protein: CASSPRDRDGYTF.

The rearrangement uses TRBV3-1 (or the pseudogene TRBV3-2) and TRBJ1-1; D is perhaps TRBD1 (5 bases). This CDR3 region has 14 residues. Germline CDR1 and CDR2: LGHDT and YNNKEL (reference sequence). The V end was cut by 1 base, the J end by 5 bases, with 11 bases between. The CDR3 is CASSQGGRWTEAFF. CDR3 DNA sequence: TGTGCCAGCAGCCAAGGGGGCAGATGGACTGAAGCTTTCTTT.

The V call is TRBV5-1, the J call TRBJ1-2, with TRBD1 matching 7 bases. The length of the CDR3 is 16 residues. The trim removed 4 bases at V and 4 bases at J, leaving 13 bases unmatched. Looked up from germline, CDR1 is SGHRS and CDR2 is YFSETQ. The CDR3 DNA follows: TGCGCCAGCAGCCGCGAAGTGGATTCAGGGGGCTATGGCTACACCTTC. This translates into CASSREVDSGGYGYTF.